The T cell receptor beta chain under discussion was sequenced for a study of beta chain features in type 1 diabetes (dated by TCRdb to the late 2010s). With regard to the full study: No differences in mean age, gender distribution, total cell number or subset yield were found between patients and healthy donors. A total of about 110,000,000 sorted cells were examined across all samples, and a strong correlation was observed between cell number per subset and RNA yield. The study compared the TCRB repertoires of sorted circulating CD4+ T cell subsets in recently diagnosed type 1 diabetes patients with those in matched healthy donors. Regulatory and stem cell-like memory subsets were isolated from only 8 patients and 8 healthy donors, whereas naive and central memory subsets came from all 28 donors. General study outcomes and caveats: PCR may preferentially amplify shorter templates, but because patient and control samples were amplified and corrected together, any resulting skew would affect both groups equally. The naive, central memory and regulatory TCRB repertoires appeared to resemble one another more closely among patients than among healthy donors. Because cDNA was sequenced instead of genomic DNA, activated cells with high expression could be over-represented, although the groups did not differ in activation or CD3 levels. At VDJ recombination sites, patients with type 1 diabetes made fewer insertions and deleted more nucleotides, a pattern implying thymic rearrangement abnormalities. HLA sub-analyses involved small numbers of individuals, so any influence of HLA type on TCRB rearrangement remained unresolved. Type 1 diabetes patients showed a moderate but significant shortening of TCRB CDR3 length in all four CD4+ subsets.

This clone was detected a few times. Its target antigen remains unknown. Within one base of it there is no much larger clone, and no base qualities were kept. From the cysteine through the phenylalanine, the CDR3 covers 15 amino acids. Kept here is only the CDR3 DNA, which spans 45 bases and is read in frame from base 1. V loses 7 bases of germline sequence and J loses 0 bases, and the interval between the two ends is 15 bases. From the germline V gene, CDR1 is SGHTA and CDR2 is FQGNSA. From each donor, a single peripheral blood sample of 90 to 150 mL on average was drawn into heparinised tubes. A BD FACSAria II was used to sort naive, central memory, regulatory and stem cell-like memory CD4+ T cells with a panel that included CD45RO, CCR7, CD25, CD127, CD95 and CD27. A purity above 95% was achieved for all sorted populations. PBMCs were separated immediately by Lymphoprep density gradient centrifugation and were stained directly, without being cultured. To minimize batch effects, samples were stained and sorted in pairs, one healthy donor with one patient per experiment.

All of the isolated RNA was reverse transcribed with the High Capacity cDNA Reverse Transcription Kit, so expressed TCRB transcripts were sequenced. Naive, central memory and regulatory T cell samples underwent deep immunoSEQ sequencing, averaging approximately 3.3 million total reads per sample. Sorted cells were lysed in RLT buffer and RNA was extracted with DNase-treated RNeasy Micro or Mini kits, depending on cell number. To prevent cross-contamination, each cell subset was processed individually, whereas patient and healthy donor samples were processed jointly. TCRB sequences were amplified from cDNA with the immunoSEQ multiplex PCR, producing 87-bp fragments spanning the CDR3 region. Sequencing of the amplicons was done on the Illumina HiSeq platform. On the study's bioinformatics: Synthetic template baselines were used to correct PCR bias computationally, reads within Hamming distance 2 were collapsed, and singletons that could not be merged were discarded. Reads were aligned against IMGT to assign V, D and J genes, CDR3 length and insertions or deletions at six rearrangement sites. Within each subset, clonotype counts were normalized to sorted cell number, after which true diversity and Gini coefficients were computed with the tcR R package. Repertoire sharing was quantified using the overlap coefficient calculated on TCRB nucleotide sequences. TCRdb took over this immuneACCESS table, retaining in-frame rearrangements with V and J assigned. Such tables are incomplete; in checked studies, under half of the missing clones stem from an unresolved V gene, and the remainder is unexplained. The DNA gave D and trimming, while V, J and clone size come from that table. Counted in this sample were under 300,000 clones; 7.5% to 9.5% of them appeared once. The leading ten clones occupy about 0.93% of the sample.

The receptor was derived from a woman between 18 and 30 years old in good health. The chain couples TRBV7-2 to TRBJ2-5; TRBD2 is a possible D gene, resting on 5 matching bases. Sequenced: central memory CD4+ T cells from blood. The DNA sequence is TGTGCCAGCACACTACCACGGGGAGACCAAGAGACCCAGTACTTC. Translation gives CASTLPRGDQETQYF.